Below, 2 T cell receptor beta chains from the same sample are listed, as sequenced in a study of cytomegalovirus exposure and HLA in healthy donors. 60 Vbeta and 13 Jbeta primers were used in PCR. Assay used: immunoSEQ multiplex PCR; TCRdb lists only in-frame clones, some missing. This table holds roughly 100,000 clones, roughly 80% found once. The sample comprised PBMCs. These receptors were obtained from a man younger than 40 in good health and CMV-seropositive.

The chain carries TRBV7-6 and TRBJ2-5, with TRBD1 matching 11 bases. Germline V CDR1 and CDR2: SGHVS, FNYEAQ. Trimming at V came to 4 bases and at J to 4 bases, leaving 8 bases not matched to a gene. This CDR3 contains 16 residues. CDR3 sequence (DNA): TGTGCCAGCAGCTCATGGACAGGGGGCGTTGGAGAGACCCAGTACTTC. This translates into CASSSWTGGVGETQYF.

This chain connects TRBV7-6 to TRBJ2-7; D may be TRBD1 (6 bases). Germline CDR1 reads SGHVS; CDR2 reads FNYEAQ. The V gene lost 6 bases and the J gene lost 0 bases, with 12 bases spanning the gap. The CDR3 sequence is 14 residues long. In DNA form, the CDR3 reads TGTGCCAGCAGTCCACAGGGTTACTCCTACGAGCAGTACTTC. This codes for CASSPQGYSYEQYF.